The next 32 T cell receptor beta chains were all read from a single sample in a study of CD8+ T cells in alopecia areata. The authors extracted RNA and reverse transcribed it into cDNA as the sequencing template. Sequencing used immunoSEQ multiplex PCR; TCRdb keeps in-frame clones, though not all of them. Of 150,000 to 200,000 clones listed, 50% to 70% are singletons. The specimen comprised CD4+ T cells sorted from blood, sampled at week 0. Every receptor here comes from a human donor with alopecia areata.

V gene TRBV30 combines with J gene TRBJ1-2; no clear D. This CDR3 is 15 amino acids long. Between the trimmed V and J ends, which lost 0 bases and 8 bases, there was a span of 19 bases. Per the germline V gene, CDR1 is GTSNPN and CDR2 is SVGIG (reference sequence). The CDR3 nucleotides are TGTGCCTGGAGTGTACCCCCTCCGGGAGGGCGCGGCTACACCTTC. It translates to CAWSVPPPGGRGYTF.

There are a few counts of this clone. V is TRBV5-1 and J is TRBJ1-5; D is possibly TRBD1 (5 bases). The CDR3 has 15 residues. Trimming took 1 base from V and 2 from J, leaving 10 bases between them. Germline-derived CDR1 and CDR2 are SGHRS and YFSETQ. The CDR3 DNA follows: TGCGCCAGCAGCTTGTCGGGGGGAGGCAATCAGCCCCAGCATTTT. This gives the protein CASSLSGGGNQPQHF.

The chain employs TRBV30 and TRBJ1-2; D gene ambiguous. The V and J ends lost 5 bases and 0 bases respectively, with 19 bases between them. CDR1 GTSNPN and CDR2 SVGIG come from the germline V gene (reference sequence). The CDR3 consists of 16 residues. The CDR3 DNA sequence: TGTGCCTGGCTGGGAAAAGAGGGAGTATCTAACTATGGCTACACCTTC. Translation: CAWLGKEGVSNYGYTF.

In the case of this clone: The sample has other DNA sequences that encode this CDR3 too. The chain combines TRBV19 with TRBJ2-6; D uncertain. Germline V gene lookup returns CDR1 LNHDA and CDR2 SQIVND (reference sequence). This CDR3 contains 13 residues. V lost 6 bases to trimming and J lost 1 base, with 4 bases between them. The CDR3 region has the DNA TGTGCCAGTAGACGTTCTGGGGCCAACGTCCTGACTTTC. Translated, it gives CASRRSGANVLTF.

V and J are TRBV9 and TRBJ1-3; a weak D match, TRBD1 (5 bases). V shed 6 bases and J shed 0 bases, with 10 bases lying between them. The germline V gene has CDR1 SGDLS and CDR2 YYNGEE. The length of the CDR3 is 14 residues. Here the CDR3 reads CASNPGDSGNTIYF. Written as DNA, the CDR3 is TGTGCCAGCAACCCGGGGGACTCTGGAAACACCATATATTTT.

This chain links TRBV5-1 with TRBJ2-2; 9 bases are a match to TRBD1. The CDR3 length is 15 residues. V was clipped by 4 bases and J by 5 bases; unmatched bases: 6. The germline V gene encodes CDR1 SGHRS and CDR2 YFSETQ. The CDR3 DNA sequence: TGCGCCAGCAGCCTGAGGACAGGGGATACCGGGGAGCTGTTTTTT. It codes for CASSLRTGDTGELFF.

This clone was recorded once. The chain employs TRBV2 and TRBJ1-2, with 8 nucleotides matching TRBD1. Germline assignment: CDR1 SNHLY and CDR2 FYNNEI. V shed 6 bases and J 8 bases; nucleotides not matched to a gene: 11. This CDR3 is built from 14 residues. CDR3 sequence reads: CASRETGEGGGYTF. The CDR3, as DNA: TGTGCCAGCAGGGAGACAGGGGAGGGTGGCGGCTACACCTTC.

This chain joins TRBV7-6 and TRBJ1-4, with D possibly matching TRBD1 (6 bases). Between the trimmed V and J ends, which lost 5 bases and 7 bases, there was a span of 17 bases. CDR3 length equals 15 residues. Germline CDR1 is SGHVS and CDR2 is FNYEAQ. CDR3 nucleotide sequence: TGTGCCAGCAGCCTAAGTGGCGGAGGGGGTGAAAAACTGTTTTTT. Translated, it gives CASSLSGGGGEKLFF.

This chain connects TRBV30 to TRBJ1-5; unclear D gene. This CDR3 is 12 amino acids long. V was cut by 1 base and J by 4 bases, with 5 bases left in between. Germline V gene sequence: CDR1 GTSNPN, CDR2 SVGIG (reference sequence). This chain's CDR3 is CAWSGVNQPQHF. The CDR3 bases are TGTGCCTGGAGTGGTGTGAATCAGCCCCAGCATTTT.

The chain links TRBV11-2 to TRBJ1-2; the D is unclear. Germline CDR1 is SGHAT and CDR2 is FQNNGV. The CDR3 covers 12 residues. The germline V and J ends were trimmed by 3 bases and 1 base, with 3 bases remaining between them. CDR3 bases: TGTGCCAGCAGCTTGTATAACTATGGCTACACCTTC. Translating it yields CASSLYNYGYTF.

The rearrangement joins TRBV25-1 to TRBJ2-4, with 7 positions matching TRBD2. The length of the CDR3 is 15 residues. V shed 1 base and J 3 bases; nucleotides not matched to a gene: 3. The germline V gene has CDR1 MGHDK and CDR2 SYGVNS. The CDR3 DNA reads TGTGCCAGCAGTGAATTCGGGGGGATCAAAAACATTCAGTACTTC. Translation gives CASSEFGGIKNIQYF.

The rearrangement links TRBV30 to TRBJ2-3; 11 bases are shared with TRBD2. Germline V CDR1 and CDR2: GTSNPN, SVGIG (reference sequence). The CDR3 has 16 amino acids. V lost 2 bases to trimming and J lost 4 bases; unmatched junction nucleotides: 8. The CDR3: CAWSFPSGGPPDTQYF. Here the CDR3 DNA reads TGTGCCTGGAGTTTCCCTAGCGGGGGGCCGCCAGATACGCAGTATTTT.

This clone was observed a handful of times. The J gene is TRBJ2-5, the V gene TRBV30; D gene unclear. The CDR3 length is 14 residues. Germline V gives CDR1 GTSNPN, CDR2 SVGIG (reference sequence). V lost 0 bases and J 1 base, leaving 9 bases between the germline ends. CDR3 in amino acids: CAWSVSSPQETQYF. The CDR3 DNA is TGTGCCTGGAGTGTAAGCAGCCCCCAAGAGACCCAGTACTTC.

The genes are TRBV10-3 and TRBJ1-2; TRBD1 is a possible D gene (5 bases). V was trimmed by 4 bases and J by 4 bases, leaving 7 bases between them. The CDR3 is 12 amino acids. Germline values: CDR1 ENHRY, CDR2 SYGVKD. CDR3 sequence: CAISGDSYGYTF. The CDR3 DNA is TGTGCCATCAGTGGCGACAGCTATGGCTACACCTTC.

The chain links TRBV30 to TRBJ2-3; D call uncertain. CDR1 and CDR2 (germline): GTSNPN, SVGIG (reference sequence). The V gene lost 0 bases and the J gene lost 2 bases, with 9 bases spanning the gap. The CDR3 has 14 amino acids. For the CDR3, the DNA is TGTGCCTGGAGTGTCTACGGATTCACAGATACGCAGTATTTT. Protein product: CAWSVYGFTDTQYF.

This clone was seen a handful of times. This chain uses TRBV6-5 with TRBJ1-2; 8 bases agree with TRBD1. CDR3 length: 12 residues. Germline values: CDR1 MNHEY, CDR2 SVGAGI. The V segment lost 6 bases and the J segment 7 bases; nucleotides outside the gene matches: 4. CDR3 residues: CASSRGQGGYTF. The CDR3 nucleotides read TGTGCCAGCAGCCGCGGACAGGGTGGCTACACCTTC.

J is TRBJ2-7 and V is TRBV23-1, with D hard to call. TRBV23-1 is an ORF; its function is uncertain. V was cut by 1 base and J by 2 bases, with 9 bases left in between. This CDR3 is 14 amino acids long. In DNA form, the CDR3 reads TGCGCCAGCAGTCAATTGTCTGGGACCTACGAGCAGTACTTC. Translation: CASSQLSGTYEQYF.

J is TRBJ2-7 and V is TRBV18; perhaps D is TRBD1 or TRBD2 (5 bases each). Germline V gene lookup returns CDR1 KGHSH and CDR2 LQKENI. The CDR3 sequence is 15 residues long. Trimming removed 5 bases at V and 3 bases at J, with 17 bases between. CDR3 nucleotide sequence: TGTGCCAGCTCAGAGGTCGGGACGGGGAACTACGAGCAGTACTTC. Protein sequence: CASSEVGTGNYEQYF.

The chain carries TRBV6-5 and TRBJ2-2, with 7 bases fitting TRBD1. The CDR3 has 14 amino acids. Germline loops: CDR1 MNHEY, CDR2 SVGAGI. V lost 7 bases, J lost 7 bases, and 9 bases stayed unmatched. The CDR3 here is CASNNRGPDGELFF. The CDR3 DNA is TGTGCCAGCAACAACAGGGGTCCTGACGGGGAGCTGTTTTTT.

The V gene is TRBV5-1, the J gene TRBJ2-7; no clear D gene. CDR1 is SGHRS, CDR2 YFSETQ, per germline. Trimming took 0 bases from V and 3 from J, leaving 10 bases between them. CDR3 length equals 14 residues. This chain's CDR3 is CASSLARPIYEQYF. The DNA for the CDR3 is TGCGCCAGCAGCTTGGCCAGGCCAATCTACGAGCAGTACTTC.

The rearrangement links TRBV6-1 to TRBJ1-2; TRBD1 aligns across 9 bases. Germline CDR1 and CDR2: MNHNS and SASEGT. Unmatched junction bases numbered 2, after V lost 1 base and J lost 2 bases. This CDR3 is 15 amino acids long. CDR3 sequence: CASSEGGQGNYGYTF. The CDR3 DNA sequence: TGTGCCAGCAGTGAAGGGGGACAGGGAAACTATGGCTACACCTTC.

This clone was observed a few times. The chain has TRBV29-1 and TRBJ1-1; TRBD1 might be the D (5 bases). The CDR3 runs 13 residues. V lost 4 bases to trimming and J lost 0 bases, with 9 bases between them. Germline CDR1 SQVTM, CDR2 ANQGSEA. Here the CDR3 DNA reads TGCAGCGTTGGGGGACTGTTGAACACTGAAGCTTTCTTT. Translating it yields CSVGGLLNTEAFF.

This clone was seen just once. The CDR3 nucleotides read TGCAGCGTTGAGGGTGGCACCTACGAGCAGTACTTC. It yields the protein CSVEGGTYEQYF. The genes are TRBV29-1 and TRBJ2-7; D gene unclear. Trimming left V 3 bases short and J 2 bases short, with 8 bases between. Germline V lookup: CDR1 SQVTM, CDR2 ANQGSEA. This CDR3 has 12 residues.

The CDR3 reads CAISAGTSGAQYF. In nucleotides, the CDR3 is TGTGCCATCAGTGCCGGGACTAGCGGGGCCCAGTACTTC. This chain links TRBV10-3 with TRBJ2-5, with TRBD2 identical over 13 bases. Germline V gene data show CDR1 as ENHRY and CDR2 as SYGVKD. V shed 4 bases, J shed 9 bases, and the junction held 2 bases outside the gene matches. CDR3 length: 13 residues.

The chain is built from TRBV12-5 and TRBJ1-2; possibly TRBD1 for D (5 bases). CDR3 length: 12 amino acids. Germline CDR1 LGHNT, CDR2 FRNRAP. V shed 4 bases and J shed 13 bases, with 16 bases lying between them. CDR3 in DNA: TGTGCTAGTGGTTGGACCTACGGGGGAGGCACCTTC. The encoded protein is CASGWTYGGGTF. Full variable domain (missing parts from reference TRBV12-5 and TRBJ1-2): DARVTQTPRHKVTEMGQEVTMRCQPILGHNTVFWYRQTMMQGLELLAYFRNRAPLDDSGMPKDRFSAEMPDATLATLKIQPSEPRDSAVYFCASGWTYGGGTFGSGTRLTVV.

This clone was seen just once. The V and J genes are TRBV25-1 and TRBJ2-6; D is unresolved. The germline CDR1 and CDR2 sequences are MGHDK and SYGVNS. This CDR3 is 15 amino acids long. Trimming removed 4 bases at V and 2 bases at J, with 9 bases between. CDR3 sequence (DNA): TGTGCCAGCAGTGTAACTGGTGCTGGGGCCAACGTCCTGACTTTC. Its translation is CASSVTGAGANVLTF.

This chain joins TRBV29-1 and TRBJ2-7, with a weak D call TRBD1 (5 bases). CDR1 is SQVTM and CDR2 is ANQGSEA in the germline V gene. The CDR3 has 12 amino acids. With 1 base removed from V and 5 bases from J, the gap between germline ends came to 9 bases. The CDR3 reads CSVEVSGNEQYF. The CDR3 DNA follows: TGCAGCGTTGAAGTCTCAGGGAACGAGCAGTACTTC.

The rearrangement joins TRBV27 to TRBJ2-7; possibly TRBD2 for D (5 bases). Trimming removed 5 bases from V and 0 bases from J, with 8 bases in between. Germline CDR1 MNHEY, CDR2 SMNVEV (reference sequence). The CDR3 runs 13 residues. The CDR3 DNA reads TGTGCCAGCAGTGTCCGGGACTCCTACGAGCAGTACTTC. Its protein product is CASSVRDSYEQYF.

Concerning this clone itself: The junction and the germline gene differ at one end; a read error may be behind it. The rearrangement uses TRBV30 and TRBJ2-7; the D is unclear. The CDR3 consists of 12 residues. From germline, CDR1 is GTSNPN and CDR2 SVGIG (reference sequence). The CDR3 bases are TGTGCCTCGAGTTCTAGTTCCTACGAGCAGTACTTC. This gives the protein CASSSSSYEQYF.

V is TRBV30 and J is TRBJ1-1; D not certain. V lost 8 bases and J 1 base, leaving 14 bases between the germline ends. The CDR3 sequence is 13 residues long. Per the germline V gene, CDR1 is GTSNPN and CDR2 is SVGIG (reference sequence). CDR3 sequence reads: CALDGQANTEAFF. CDR3 nucleotide sequence: TGTGCCCTGGATGGTCAGGCGAACACTGAAGCTTTCTTT.

CDR3 sequence (DNA): TGCGCCAGCAGCCAAGATGAGGCAGACACCGGGGAGCTGTTTTTT. This sequence encodes CASSQDEADTGELFF. J is TRBJ2-2 and V is TRBV4-1; D is ambiguous. V lost 0 bases to trimming and J lost 3 bases, with 8 bases between them. Germline V gene lookup returns CDR1 MGHRA and CDR2 YSYEKL. The CDR3 contains 15 residues.

J is TRBJ2-3 and V is TRBV4-2; D not resolved. CDR1 is LGHNA and CDR2 is YNFKEQ in the germline V gene. V was pared by 5 bases and J by 4 bases, with 7 bases between. The CDR3 has 12 residues. The CDR3 DNA is TGTGCCAGCAGCGAAAGCGCAGATACGCAGTATTTT. It translates to CASSESADTQYF.